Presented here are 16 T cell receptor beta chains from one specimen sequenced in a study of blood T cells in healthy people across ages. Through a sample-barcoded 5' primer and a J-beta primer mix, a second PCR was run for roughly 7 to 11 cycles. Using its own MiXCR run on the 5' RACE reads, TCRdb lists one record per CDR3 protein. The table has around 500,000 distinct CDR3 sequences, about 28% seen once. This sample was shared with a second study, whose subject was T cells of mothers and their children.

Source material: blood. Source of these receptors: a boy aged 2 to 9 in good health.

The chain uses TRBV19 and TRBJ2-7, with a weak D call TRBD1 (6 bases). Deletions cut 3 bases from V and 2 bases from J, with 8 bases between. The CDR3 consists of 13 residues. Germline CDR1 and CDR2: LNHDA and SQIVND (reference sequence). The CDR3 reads CASSIRDTYEQYF. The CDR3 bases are TGTGCCAGTAGTATCAGGGACACCTACGAGCAGTACTTC.

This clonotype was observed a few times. CDR3 sequence reads: CASSEAELAEQYEQYF. The CDR3 bases are TGCGCCAGCAGTGAAGCCGAACTAGCGGAGCAGTACGAGCAGTACTTC. The rearrangement joins TRBV10-2 to TRBJ2-5; TRBD2 aligns across 8 bases. The DNA end is more similar to TRBJ2-7, so the J call may be wrong. In germline, CDR1 is WSHSY, CDR2 SAAADI. There are 16 residues in the CDR3.

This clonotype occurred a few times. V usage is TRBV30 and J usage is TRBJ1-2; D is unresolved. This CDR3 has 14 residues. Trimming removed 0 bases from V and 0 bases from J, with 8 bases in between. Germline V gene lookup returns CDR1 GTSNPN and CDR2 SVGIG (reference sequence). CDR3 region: CAWSVGRANYGYTF. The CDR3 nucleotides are TGTGCCTGGAGTGTAGGACGGGCTAACTATGGCTACACCTTC. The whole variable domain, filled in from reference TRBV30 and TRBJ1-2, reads SQTIHQWPATLVQPVGSPLSLECTVEGTSNPNLYWYRQAAGRGLQLLFYSVGIGQISSEVPQNLSASRPQDRQFILSSKKLLLSDSGFYLCAWSVGRANYGYTFGSGTRLTVV.

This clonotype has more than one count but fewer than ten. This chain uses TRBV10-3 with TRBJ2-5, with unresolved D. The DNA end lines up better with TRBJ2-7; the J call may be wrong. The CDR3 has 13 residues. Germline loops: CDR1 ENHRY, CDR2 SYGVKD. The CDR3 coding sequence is TGTGCCATCGCTTTAGGGCAGACCTACGAGCAGTACTTC. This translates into CAIALGQTYEQYF.

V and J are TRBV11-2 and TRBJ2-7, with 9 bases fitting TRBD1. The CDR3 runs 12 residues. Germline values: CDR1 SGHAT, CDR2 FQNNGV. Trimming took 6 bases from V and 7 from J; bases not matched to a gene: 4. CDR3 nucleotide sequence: TGTGCCAGCAGAACCGGGACAGGGGAGCAGTACTTC. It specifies CASRTGTGEQYF. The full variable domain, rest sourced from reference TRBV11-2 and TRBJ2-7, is EAGVAQSPRYKIIEKRQSVAFWCNPISGHATLYWYQQILGQGPKLLIQFQNNGVVDDSQLPKDRFSAERLKGVDSTLKIQPAKLEDSAVYLCASRTGTGEQYFGPGTRLTVT.

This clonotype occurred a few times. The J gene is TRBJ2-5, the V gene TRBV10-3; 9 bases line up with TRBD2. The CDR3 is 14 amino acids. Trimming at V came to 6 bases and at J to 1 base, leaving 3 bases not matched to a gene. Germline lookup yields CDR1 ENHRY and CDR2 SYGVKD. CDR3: CAISLAGVQETQYF. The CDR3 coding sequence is TGTGCCATCAGCTTAGCGGGGGTCCAAGAGACCCAGTACTTC.

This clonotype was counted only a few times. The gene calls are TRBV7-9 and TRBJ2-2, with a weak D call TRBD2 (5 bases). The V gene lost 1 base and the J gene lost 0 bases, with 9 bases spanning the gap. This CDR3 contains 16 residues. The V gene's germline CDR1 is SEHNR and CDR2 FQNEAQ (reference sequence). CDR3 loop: CASSLGGWTNTGELFF. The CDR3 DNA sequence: TGTGCCAGCAGCTTAGGCGGGTGGACGAACACCGGGGAGCTGTTTTTT.

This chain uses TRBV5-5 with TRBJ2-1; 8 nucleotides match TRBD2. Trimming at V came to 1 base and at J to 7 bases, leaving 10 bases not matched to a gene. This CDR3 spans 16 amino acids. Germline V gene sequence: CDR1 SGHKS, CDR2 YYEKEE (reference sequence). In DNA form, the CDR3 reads TGTGCCAGCAGCTTGCTGGACGGGAGGGCCGGGAATGAGCAGTTCTTC. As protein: CASSLLDGRAGNEQFF.

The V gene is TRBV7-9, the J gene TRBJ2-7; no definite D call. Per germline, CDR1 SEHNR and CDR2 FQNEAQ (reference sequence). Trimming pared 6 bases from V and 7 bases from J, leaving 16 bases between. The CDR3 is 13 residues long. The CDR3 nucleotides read TGTGCCAGCAGTTATGAGGTTTCAGGAGAGCAGTACTTC. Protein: CASSYEVSGEQYF. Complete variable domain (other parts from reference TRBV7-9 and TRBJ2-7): DTGVSQNPRHKITKRGQNVTFRCDPISEHNRLYWYRQTLGQGPEFLTYFQNEAQLEKSRLLSDRFSAERPKGSFSTLEIQRTEQGDSAMYLCASSYEVSGEQYFGPGTRLTVT.

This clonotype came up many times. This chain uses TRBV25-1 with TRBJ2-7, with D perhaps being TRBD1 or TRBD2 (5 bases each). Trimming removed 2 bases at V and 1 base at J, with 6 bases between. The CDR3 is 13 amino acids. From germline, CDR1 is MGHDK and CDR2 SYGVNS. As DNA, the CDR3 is TGTGCCAGCAGTGAAGGGGGATCCTACGAGCAGTACTTC. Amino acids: CASSEGGSYEQYF.

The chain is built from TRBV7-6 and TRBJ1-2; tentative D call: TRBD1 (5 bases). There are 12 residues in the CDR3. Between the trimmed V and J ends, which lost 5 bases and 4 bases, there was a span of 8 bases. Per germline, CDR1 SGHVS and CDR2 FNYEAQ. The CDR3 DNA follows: TGTGCCAGCAGCGATGACAGCTATGGCTACACCTTC. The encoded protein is CASSDDSYGYTF.

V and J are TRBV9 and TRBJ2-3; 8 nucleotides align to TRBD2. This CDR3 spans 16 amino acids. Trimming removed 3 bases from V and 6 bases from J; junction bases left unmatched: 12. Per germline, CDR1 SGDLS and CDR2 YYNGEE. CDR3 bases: TGTGCCAGCAGCGCTTTTAGCGGGGATTCTTCGGATACGCAGTATTTT. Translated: CASSAFSGDSSDTQYF.

CDR3 loop: CASSSLSGRESATQYF. The CDR3, as DNA: TGCGCCAGCAGCTCACTTAGCGGGAGGGAGTCAGCTACGCAGTATTTT. The chain uses TRBV4-1 and TRBJ2-3; 11 bases line up with TRBD2. Per the germline V gene, CDR1 is MGHRA and CDR2 is YSYEKL. With 5 bases clipped from V and 8 bases from J, the junction kept 12 bases outside the gene matches. There are 16 residues in the CDR3.

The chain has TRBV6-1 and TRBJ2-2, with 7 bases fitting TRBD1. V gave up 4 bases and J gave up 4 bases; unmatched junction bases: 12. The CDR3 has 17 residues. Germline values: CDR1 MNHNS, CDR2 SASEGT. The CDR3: CASSVLGGTDRTGELFF. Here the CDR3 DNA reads TGTGCCAGCAGTGTCCTAGGTGGGACAGACCGCACCGGGGAGCTGTTTTTT.

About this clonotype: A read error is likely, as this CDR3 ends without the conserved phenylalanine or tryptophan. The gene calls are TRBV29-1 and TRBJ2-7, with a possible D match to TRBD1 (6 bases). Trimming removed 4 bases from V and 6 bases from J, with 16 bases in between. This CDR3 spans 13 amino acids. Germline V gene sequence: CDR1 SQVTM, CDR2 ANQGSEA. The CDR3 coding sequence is TGCAGCGTTGTGCGAACAGGGTCCGGCGAGCAGTACCTC. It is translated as CSVVRTGSGEQYL.

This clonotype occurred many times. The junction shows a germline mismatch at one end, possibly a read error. The CDR3 loop is CRLQAAAGYTF. In DNA form, the CDR3 reads TGCAGACTTCAGGCGGCGGCTGGCTACACCTTC. The chain couples TRBV12-5 to TRBJ1-2; no clear D. Germline lookup yields CDR1 LGHNT and CDR2 FRNRAP. The CDR3 runs 11 residues.